The clone carrying this T cell receptor (beta chain) was picked up a small number of times. The antigen remains undetermined. As to time point: pre-sensitization, week 0. Treatment in this sample: therapeutic diphenylcyclopropenone sensitization with weekly scalp DPC. Unique molecular identifiers were affixed to discrete cDNA molecules within the library. Original methodology: Sampled TCR counts reached a median of approximately 93,000 per sample, with values ranging from about 20,000 to 750,000. MiXCR was run by TCRdb on the RACE reads, yielding one entry per CDR3 protein. TCRdb, not the original authors, processed these V and J calls. The table records around 380,000 distinct CDR3 sequences, 4.5% to 7% of them present only once. V lost 0 bases and J lost 5, with 17 bases in between. Looked up from germline, CDR1 is SGHRS and CDR2 is YFSETQ. CDR3 length equals 16 residues. This entry belongs to a study of human T cells and chemical hapten exposure. Study results and limitations: Clustering by CDR3 similarity yielded significantly more large clusters from expanded TCRs than controls. Patch test score rose with PT1 expanded TCRs, significant at 8, 16, 32, not 4.

The chain links TRBV5-1 to TRBJ2-5; D call uncertain. This material consisted of whole blood, taken in connection with sensitization to the hapten diphenylcyclopropenone (DPC). The receptor's source is a woman aged 18-35 years with alopecia areata. Some clones in this sample may be carry-over from other donors' samples. CDR3 protein: CASSLGLGLRDETQYF. CDR3 coding DNA: TGCGCCAGCAGCTTGGGCTTAGGGCTCCGAGACGAGACCCAGTACTTC.